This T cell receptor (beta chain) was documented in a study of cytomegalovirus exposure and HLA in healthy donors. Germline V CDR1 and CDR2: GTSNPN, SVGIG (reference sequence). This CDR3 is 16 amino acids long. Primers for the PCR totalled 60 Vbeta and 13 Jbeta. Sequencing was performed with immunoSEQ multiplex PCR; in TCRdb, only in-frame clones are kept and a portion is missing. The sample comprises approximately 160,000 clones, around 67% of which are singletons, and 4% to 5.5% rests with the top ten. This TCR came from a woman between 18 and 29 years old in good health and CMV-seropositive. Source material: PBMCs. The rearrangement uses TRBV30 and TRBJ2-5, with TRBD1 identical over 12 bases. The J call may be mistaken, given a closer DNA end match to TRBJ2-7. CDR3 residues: CAWKFPGQGALYEQYF. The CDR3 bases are TGTGCCTGGAAATTTCCGGGACAGGGGGCCCTCTACGAGCAGTACTTC.